These T cell receptor beta chains were read from a single sample in a study of blood T cell repertoires in COVID-19. The repertoire was sequenced with immunoSEQ multiplex PCR; TCRdb's copy has only in-frame clones and lacks some. The sample holds 200,000 to 250,000 clones, approximately 90% seen once. The material sequenced was PBMCs or T cells enriched from blood (not recorded which). Receptors originate from a woman aged 30 to 39 with acute COVID-19. Both conserved end residues are part of each CDR3. A D gene is named only where the DNA matches it firmly. Only part of the rows carry a size: once, few, many, or a class if the clone is expanded.

d_gene	abundance	len	v_gene	j_gene	CDR3aa	CDR3nt
TRBD1	-	13	TRBV6-5	TRBJ1-2	CASSQTGTYGYTF	TGTGCCAGCAGCCAGACAGGGACCTATGGCTACACCTTC
TRBD1	-	16	TRBV27	TRBJ2-3	CASSRRTGTSTDTQYF	TGTGCCAGCAGTAGGAGGACAGGGACTAGCACAGATACGCAGTATTTT
-	-	18	TRBV4-1	TRBJ1-6	CASSLAFAKTGKDSPLHF	TGCGCCAGCAGCCTGGCTTTCGCGAAGACAGGTAAAGATTCACCCCTCCACTTT
TRBD1	-	13	TRBV29-1	TRBJ2-1	CSAWPGQGNEQFF	TGCAGCGCCTGGCCGGGACAGGGGAATGAGCAGTTCTTC
-	-	13	TRBV28	TRBJ1-5	CASKGGGSQPQHF	TGTGCCAGCAAAGGAGGAGGGAGTCAGCCCCAGCATTTT
TRBD1	-	13	TRBV2	TRBJ2-7	CASSGTGDYEQYF	TGTGCCAGCAGTGGGACAGGGGACTACGAGCAGTACTTC
TRBD1	-	15	TRBV18	TRBJ2-5	CASSWDRVTQETQYF	TGTGCCAGCTCATGGGACAGGGTAACTCAAGAGACCCAGTACTTC
-	-	14	TRBV19	TRBJ1-3	CASRTVSSGNTIYF	TGTGCCAGTAGGACAGTCTCCTCTGGAAACACCATATATTTT
-	-	13	TRBV28	TRBJ1-2	CASSLGGADGYTF	TGTGCCAGCAGTTTAGGGGGCGCTGACGGCTACACCTTC
TRBD1	-	14	TRBV30	TRBJ1-2	CAWQTGQGSDGYTF	TGTGCCTGGCAAACGGGACAGGGGAGCGATGGCTACACCTTC
-	-	14	TRBV5-1	TRBJ1-2	CASSLAGASRGYTF	TGCGCCAGCAGCTTGGCTGGGGCTTCTCGCGGCTACACCTTC
-	-	13	TRBV29-1	TRBJ2-5	CSVERVAAETQYF	TGCAGCGTTGAACGGGTAGCCGCGGAGACCCAGTACTTC
TRBD1	-	18	TRBV3-1/TRBV3-2	TRBJ1-1	CASSPPETNRGEGTEAFF	TGTGCCAGCAGCCCCCCCGAGACGAACAGGGGCGAGGGCACTGAAGCTTTCTTT
-	-	16	TRBV4-3	TRBJ2-7	CASSQVIGASSYEQYF	TGCGCCAGCAGCCAAGTTATAGGGGCAAGCTCCTACGAGCAGTACTTC
-	once	14	TRBV29-1	TRBJ2-6	CSVDSVSGANVLTF	TGCAGCGTTGATTCCGTCTCTGGGGCCAACGTCCTGACTTTC
TRBD1	few	14	TRBV19	TRBJ2-1	CASSIGQGEYEQFF	TGTGCCAGTAGTATAGGACAGGGTGAATATGAGCAGTTCTTC
TRBD1	-	18	TRBV19	TRBJ2-6	CASSTRTGQGSGANVLTF	TGTGCCAGTAGTACTCGGACAGGCCAGGGCTCTGGGGCCAACGTCCTGACTTTC
-	-	16	TRBV11-2	TRBJ2-7	CASSLRPGDISYEQYF	TGTGCCAGCAGCCTGAGACCGGGGGATATCTCCTACGAGCAGTACTTC
TRBD1	-	16	TRBV5-1	TRBJ1-1	CASSVGTGGLNTEAFF	TGCGCCAGCAGCGTGGGGACAGGGGGCTTGAACACTGAAGCTTTCTTT
TRBD2	-	16	TRBV3-1/TRBV3-2	TRBJ2-3	CASSQDRGGVTDTQYF	TGTGCCAGCAGCCAAGATCGCGGGGGAGTCACAGATACGCAGTATTTT
-	-	17	TRBV13	TRBJ1-2	CASSLARQETFNYGYTF	TGTGCCAGCAGCTTAGCCCGACAGGAAACCTTTAACTATGGCTACACCTTC
TRBD2	-	13	TRBV11-3	TRBJ2-7	CASSDREGDEQYF	TGTGCCAGCAGCGACCGGGAGGGGGACGAGCAGTACTTC
-	-	15	TRBV7-2	TRBJ1-5	CASSLVGGPDQPQHF	TGTGCCAGCAGCTTAGTGGGGGGACCTGATCAGCCCCAGCATTTT
TRBD1	-	15	TRBV9	TRBJ1-2	CASRKTGQANYGYTF	TGTGCCAGCCGGAAGACAGGGCAAGCTAACTATGGCTACACCTTC
TRBD2	-	15	TRBV19	TRBJ2-3	CASSASGGYTDTQYF	TGTGCCAGTAGTGCCAGCGGGGGGTACACAGATACGCAGTATTTT
-	once	13	TRBV5-5	TRBJ2-5	CASSLGREETQYF	TGTGCCAGCAGCCTGGGGCGGGAAGAGACCCAGTACTTC
TRBD2	once	14	TRBV6-5	TRBJ2-7	CASSTREAFHEQYF	TGTGCCAGCAGTACGCGGGAGGCCTTCCACGAGCAGTACTTC
-	-	15	TRBV7-3	TRBJ1-6	CASSLKGGLNSPLHF	TGTGCCAGCAGCTTAAAGGGCGGACTAAATTCACCCCTCCACTTT
-	-	14	TRBV14	TRBJ2-2	CASSQVRNTGELFF	TGTGCCAGCAGCCAAGTCAGAAACACCGGGGAGCTGTTTTTT
-	few	12	TRBV7-9	TRBJ2-7	CASSSQTYEQYF	TGTGCCAGCAGCTCCCAGACATACGAGCAGTACTTC
TRBD2	-	16	TRBV7-3	TRBJ2-1	CASSLVGEAGNSEQFF	TGTGCCAGCAGCTTAGTGGGGGAAGCGGGGAACAGTGAGCAGTTCTTC
-	-	13	TRBV11-2	TRBJ1-4	CASSPDAREKLFF	TGTGCCAGCAGCCCAGACGCGCGGGAAAAACTGTTTTTT
-	-	17	TRBV19	TRBJ1-5	CASSANPSGGWQQPQHF	TGTGCCAGTAGTGCCAACCCCTCGGGGGGCTGGCAACAGCCCCAGCATTTT
-	-	15	TRBV5-1	TRBJ2-6	CASSSSGSGANVLTF	TGCGCCAGCAGCTCTAGTGGCTCTGGGGCCAACGTCCTGACTTTC
TRBD2	-	16	TRBV10-1	TRBJ2-3	CASSRSAGGPTDTQYF	TGCGCCAGCAGTAGGTCGGCGGGGGGGCCCACAGATACGCAGTATTTT
-	-	15	TRBV3-1/TRBV3-2	TRBJ2-7	CASSQVSLGSSEQYF	TGTGCCAGCAGCCAAGTCAGTCTAGGATCGAGCGAGCAGTACTTC
TRBD1	-	14	TRBV5-6	TRBJ2-7	CASRTGTGLYEQYF	TGTGCCAGCCGAACCGGGACAGGGTTATACGAGCAGTACTTC
TRBD2	-	15	TRBV7-9	TRBJ2-1	CASSFTSGGRDEQFF	TGTGCCAGCAGCTTCACTAGCGGGGGGCGCGATGAGCAGTTCTTC
TRBD1	-	14	TRBV6-5	TRBJ1-4	CASRRDHRGEKLFF	TGTGCCAGCAGACGGGACCACAGGGGTGAAAAACTGTTTTTT
-	-	16	TRBV28	TRBJ2-5	CASSLPTGRLQETQYF	TGTGCCAGCAGTCTGCCGACAGGGAGGCTCCAAGAGACCCAGTACTTC
TRBD2	once	14	TRBV13	TRBJ2-7	CASSFLREPYEQYF	TGTGCCAGCAGCTTCCTGCGGGAGCCCTACGAGCAGTACTTC
-	-	15	TRBV7-2	TRBJ2-1	CASSLAGYSYNEQFF	TGTGCCAGCAGCTTAGCCGGGTACTCCTACAATGAGCAGTTCTTC
TRBD1	-	12	TRBV19	TRBJ1-6	CASGTGGLPLHF	TGTGCCAGTGGGACAGGGGGCTTACCCCTCCACTTT
-	-	12	TRBV20-1	TRBJ1-5	CSASPGDQPQHF	TGCAGTGCTAGTCCCGGGGATCAGCCCCAGCATTTT
-	-	15	TRBV30	TRBJ1-3	CAWALSEYSGNTIYF	TGTGCCTGGGCCCTGTCCGAGTACTCTGGAAACACCATATATTTT
-	-	13	TRBV12-3/TRBV12-4	TRBJ1-4	CASSLGQVAKLFF	TGTGCCAGCAGTTTGGGTCAGGTCGCAAAACTGTTTTTT
TRBD2	-	16	TRBV2	TRBJ2-2	CASSEGGGFDTGELFF	TGTGCCAGCAGTGAAGGCGGGGGTTTTGACACCGGGGAGCTGTTTTTT
-	few	13	TRBV6-6	TRBJ2-1	CASSNRDYNEQFF	TGTGCCAGCAGTAACCGGGACTACAATGAGCAGTTCTTC
-	-	15	TRBV7-7	TRBJ2-1	CASSFGSTAYNEQFF	TGTGCTAGCAGCTTTGGCAGTACCGCCTACAATGAGCAGTTCTTC
TRBD1	-	16	TRBV2	TRBJ1-5	CASSEAAGGGNQPQHF	TGTGCCAGCAGTGAAGCGGCAGGGGGTGGCAATCAGCCCCAGCATTTT
-	-	14	TRBV9	TRBJ2-1	CASSVTSGNNEQFF	TGTGCCAGCAGCGTAACAAGCGGAAACAATGAGCAGTTCTTC
-	-	13	TRBV14	TRBJ1-1	CAGSRVMNTEAFF	TGTGCCGGCAGCCGAGTAATGAACACTGAAGCTTTCTTT
-	once	14	TRBV7-9	TRBJ1-4	CASSFQVQGEKLFF	TGTGCCAGCAGCTTCCAGGTTCAGGGTGAAAAACTGTTTTTT
TRBD2	-	15	TRBV15	TRBJ2-7	CATSARGGSTYEQYF	TGTGCCACCAGCGCCCGGGGGGGGTCCACCTACGAGCAGTACTTC